This T cell receptor beta chain was captured in a study of T cell responses to AZD1222 COVID-19 vaccine. Trimming stripped 4 bases from V and 0 bases from J, with 10 bases between. This CDR3 is 15 amino acids long. Germline V gene data show CDR1 as MGHRA and CDR2 as YSYEKL. Sequenced by immunoSEQ multiplex PCR; TCRdb stores in-frame clones only, minus some. Of tens of thousands of clones listed, roughly 87% are singletons. The chain couples TRBV4-1 to TRBJ1-3; no clear D gene. The sample here was peripheral blood, taken on day 0 of AZD1222 vaccination. This clonotype originated in an adult in good health. The CDR3 DNA reads TGCGCCAGCAGCCCTGCTCTCGGCTCTGGAAACACCATATATTTT. Its translation is CASSPALGSGNTIYF.